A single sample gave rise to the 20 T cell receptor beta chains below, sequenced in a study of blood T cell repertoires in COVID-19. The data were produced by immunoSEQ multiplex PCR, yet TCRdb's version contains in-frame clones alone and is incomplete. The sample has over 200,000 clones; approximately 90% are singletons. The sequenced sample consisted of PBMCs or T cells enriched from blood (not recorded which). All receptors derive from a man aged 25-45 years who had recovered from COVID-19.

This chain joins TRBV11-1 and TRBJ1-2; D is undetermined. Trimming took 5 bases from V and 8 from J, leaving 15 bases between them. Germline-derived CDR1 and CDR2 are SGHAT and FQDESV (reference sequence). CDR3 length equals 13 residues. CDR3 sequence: CASSPSRERGYTF. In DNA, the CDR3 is TGTGCCAGCAGCCCCTCCCGGGAACGGGGCTACACCTTC.

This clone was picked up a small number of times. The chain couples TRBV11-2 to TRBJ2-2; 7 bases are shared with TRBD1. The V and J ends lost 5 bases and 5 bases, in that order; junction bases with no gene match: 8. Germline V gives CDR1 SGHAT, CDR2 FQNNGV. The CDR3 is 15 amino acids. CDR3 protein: CASSAPGQRTGELFF. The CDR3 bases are TGTGCCAGCAGCGCACCGGGACAGAGGACCGGGGAGCTGTTTTTT.

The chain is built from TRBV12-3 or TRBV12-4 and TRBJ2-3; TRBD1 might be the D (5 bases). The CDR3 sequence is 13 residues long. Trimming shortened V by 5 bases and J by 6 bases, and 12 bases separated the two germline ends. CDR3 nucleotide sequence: TGTGCCAGCAGTAACGGACACACCGATACGCAGTATTTT. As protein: CASSNGHTDTQYF.

The CDR3 DNA is TGTGCCAGCAGCCCCCAAGGACAGGGGTATTCACCCCTCCACTTT. It encodes CASSPQGQGYSPLHF. J is TRBJ1-6 and V is TRBV7-9; 9 bases line up with TRBD1. The CDR3 runs 15 residues. The ends lost 5 bases at V and 8 bases at J; junction bases unmatched: 7. Germline CDR1 and CDR2: SEHNR and FQNEAQ (reference sequence).

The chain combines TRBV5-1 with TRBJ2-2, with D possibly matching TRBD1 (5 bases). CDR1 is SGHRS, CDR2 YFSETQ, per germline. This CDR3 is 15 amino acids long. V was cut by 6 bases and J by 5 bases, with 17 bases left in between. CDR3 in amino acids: CASTTISGKTGELFF. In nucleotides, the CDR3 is TGCGCCAGCACTACCATATCAGGGAAAACCGGGGAGCTGTTTTTT.

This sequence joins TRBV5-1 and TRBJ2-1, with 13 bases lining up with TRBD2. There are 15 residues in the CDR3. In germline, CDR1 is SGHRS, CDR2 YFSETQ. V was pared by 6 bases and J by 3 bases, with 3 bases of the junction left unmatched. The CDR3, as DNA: TGCGCCAGCACCGGGACTAGCGGGATCTACAATGAGCAGTTCTTC. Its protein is CASTGTSGIYNEQFF.

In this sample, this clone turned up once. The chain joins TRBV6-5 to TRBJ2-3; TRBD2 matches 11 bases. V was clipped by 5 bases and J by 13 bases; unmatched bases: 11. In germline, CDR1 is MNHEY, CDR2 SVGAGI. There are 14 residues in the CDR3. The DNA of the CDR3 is TGTGCCAGCAGTACCCCTTCACTAGCGGGGGAGGAGTATTTT. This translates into CASSTPSLAGEEYF.

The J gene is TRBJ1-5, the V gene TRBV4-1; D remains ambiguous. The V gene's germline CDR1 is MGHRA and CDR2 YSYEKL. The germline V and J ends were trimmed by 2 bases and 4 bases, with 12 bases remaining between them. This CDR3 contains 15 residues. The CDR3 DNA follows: TGCGCCAGCAGCCAATCGGGTCTGAAGAATCAGCCCCAGCATTTT. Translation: CASSQSGLKNQPQHF.

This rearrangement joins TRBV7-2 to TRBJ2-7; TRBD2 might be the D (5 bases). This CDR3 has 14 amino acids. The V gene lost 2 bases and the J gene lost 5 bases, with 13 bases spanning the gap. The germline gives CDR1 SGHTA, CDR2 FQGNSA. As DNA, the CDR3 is TGTGCCAGCAGCTTAAGGCCCCCGCGGGACGAGCAGTACTTC. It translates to CASSLRPPRDEQYF.

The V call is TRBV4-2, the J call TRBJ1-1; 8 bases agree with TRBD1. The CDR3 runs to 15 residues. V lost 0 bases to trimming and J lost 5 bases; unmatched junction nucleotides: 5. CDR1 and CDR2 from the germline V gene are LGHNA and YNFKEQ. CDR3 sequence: CASSQEETGGTEAFF. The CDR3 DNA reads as TGTGCCAGCAGCCAAGAGGAAACAGGGGGGACTGAAGCTTTCTTT.

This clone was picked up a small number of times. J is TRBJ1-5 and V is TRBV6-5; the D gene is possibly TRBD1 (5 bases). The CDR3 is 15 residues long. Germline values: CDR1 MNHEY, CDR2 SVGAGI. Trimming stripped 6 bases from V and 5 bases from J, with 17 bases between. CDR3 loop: CASRRAGFGYQPQHF. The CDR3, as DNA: TGTGCCAGCAGGCGAGCAGGGTTCGGCTATCAGCCCCAGCATTTT.

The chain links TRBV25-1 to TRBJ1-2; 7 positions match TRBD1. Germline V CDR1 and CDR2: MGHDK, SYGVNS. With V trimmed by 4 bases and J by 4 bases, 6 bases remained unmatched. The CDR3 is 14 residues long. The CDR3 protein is CASSGRQGSYGYTF. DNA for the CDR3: TGTGCCAGCAGTGGGAGACAGGGAAGCTATGGCTACACCTTC.

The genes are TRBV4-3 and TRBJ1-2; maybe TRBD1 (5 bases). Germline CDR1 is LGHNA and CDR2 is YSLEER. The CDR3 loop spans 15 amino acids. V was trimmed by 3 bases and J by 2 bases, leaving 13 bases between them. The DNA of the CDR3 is TGCGCCAGCAGCCAGGAGCCCCAGGGCAACTATGGCTACACCTTC. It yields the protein CASSQEPQGNYGYTF.

The CDR3: CSGGEGTILGELFF. CDR3 nucleotide sequence: TGCAGCGGAGGAGAGGGTACAATCCTCGGTGAGCTGTTTTTT. The chain joins TRBV29-1 to TRBJ2-2; TRBD2 might be the D (5 bases). Germline V gives CDR1 SQVTM, CDR2 ANQGSEA. V was pared by 7 bases and J by 11 bases, with 23 bases between. The CDR3 totals 14 residues.

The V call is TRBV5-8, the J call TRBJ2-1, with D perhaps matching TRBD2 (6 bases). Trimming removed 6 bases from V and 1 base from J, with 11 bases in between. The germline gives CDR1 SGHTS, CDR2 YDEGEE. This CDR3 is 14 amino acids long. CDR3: CASILGGSYNEQFF. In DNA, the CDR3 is TGTGCCAGCATCCTTGGGGGGTCCTACAATGAGCAGTTCTTC.

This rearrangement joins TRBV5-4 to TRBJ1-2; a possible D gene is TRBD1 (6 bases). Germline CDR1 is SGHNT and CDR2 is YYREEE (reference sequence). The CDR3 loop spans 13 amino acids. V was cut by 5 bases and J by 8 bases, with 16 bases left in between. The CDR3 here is CASRANREQGYTF. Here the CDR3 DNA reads TGTGCCAGCAGAGCTAACAGGGAGCAGGGCTACACCTTC. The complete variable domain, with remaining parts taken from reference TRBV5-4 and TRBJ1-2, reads ETGVTQSPTHLIKTRGQQVTLRCSSQSGHNTVSWYQQALGQGPQFIFQYYREEENGRGNFPPRFSGLQFPNYSSELNVNALELDDSALYLCASRANREQGYTFGSGTRLTVV.

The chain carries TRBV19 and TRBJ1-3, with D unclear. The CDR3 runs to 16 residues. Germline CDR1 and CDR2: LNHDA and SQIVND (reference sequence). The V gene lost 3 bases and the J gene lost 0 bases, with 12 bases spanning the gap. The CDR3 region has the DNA TGTGCCAGTAGTATCTGGCCTACTAACTCTGGAAACACCATATATTTT. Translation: CASSIWPTNSGNTIYF.

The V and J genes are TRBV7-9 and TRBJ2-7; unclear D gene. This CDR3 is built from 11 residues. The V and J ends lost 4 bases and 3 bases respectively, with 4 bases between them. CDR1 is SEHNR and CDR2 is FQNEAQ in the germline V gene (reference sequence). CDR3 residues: CASSSRYEQYF. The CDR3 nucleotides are TGTGCCAGCAGCTCTCGCTACGAGCAGTACTTC.

For the CDR3, the DNA is TGTGCCAGCAGTTTGCAGGGTCCGACCGGGGAGCTGTTTTTT. Protein sequence: CASSLQGPTGELFF. The chain recombines TRBV27 with TRBJ2-2, with D maybe TRBD1 (5 bases). Germline CDR1 MNHEY, CDR2 SMNVEV (reference sequence). The CDR3 is 14 amino acids. Trimming took off 3 bases at V and 5 bases at J, with 10 bases between the two ends.

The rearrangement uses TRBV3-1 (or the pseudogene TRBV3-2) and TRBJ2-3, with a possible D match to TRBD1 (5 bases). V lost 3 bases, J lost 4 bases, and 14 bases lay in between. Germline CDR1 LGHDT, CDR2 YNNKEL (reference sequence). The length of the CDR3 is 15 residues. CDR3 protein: CASSQAGRRADTQYF. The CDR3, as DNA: TGTGCCAGCAGCCAGGCAGGGCGTAGGGCAGATACGCAGTATTTT.